The table lists the clone carrying this T cell receptor (beta chain) with many counts. Its antigen is not known. The data belong to a study of regulatory T cells in long-lasting Graves disease. At the level of the study: Antithyroid drugs had been taken under 3 months by newly diagnosed Graves' patients. General observations from the study: A limited number of samples was an acknowledged limitation.

Both iRepertoire HTBI primers and Arm-PCR of CDR3 regions were used to build the TCR beta libraries. In TCRdb, the multiplex PCR reads were re-called with MiXCR into one record per CDR3 protein. The sample has 250,000 to 300,000 distinct CDR3 sequences; about 18% are singletons. Stated time point: newly diagnosed GD, antithyroid drugs for less than 3 months. PBMC RNA was the source of the TCR library. The germline CDR1 and CDR2 sequences are DFQATT and SNEGSKA (reference sequence). Trimming took 3 bases from V and 1 from J, leaving 12 bases between them. The CDR3 covers 14 residues. Another study also made use of these data, one on T cells in Graves' hyperthyroidism and ophthalmopathy.

Sequences were derived from peripheral blood mononuclear cells (PBMCs), sampled at new diagnosis, from a patient treated with antithyroid drugs. The sequence derives from a woman younger than 45 with Graves disease. The chain has TRBV20-1 and TRBJ1-1; D is possibly TRBD1 (6 bases). CDR3 sequence (DNA): TGCAGTGCTAGGGCAAGGGGGGGGAACACTGAAGCTTTCTTT. This translates into CSARARGGNTEAFF.